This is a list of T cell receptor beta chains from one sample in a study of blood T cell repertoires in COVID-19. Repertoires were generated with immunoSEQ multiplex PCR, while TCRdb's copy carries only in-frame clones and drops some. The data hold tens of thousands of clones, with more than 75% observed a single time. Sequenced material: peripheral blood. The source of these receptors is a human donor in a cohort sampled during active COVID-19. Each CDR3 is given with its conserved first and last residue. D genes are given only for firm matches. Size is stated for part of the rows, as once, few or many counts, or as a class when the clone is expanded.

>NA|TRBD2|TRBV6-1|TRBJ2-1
CASSETIRTSGNEQFF
TGTGCCAGCAGTGAAACAATACGGACTAGCGGTAATGAGCAGTTCTTC
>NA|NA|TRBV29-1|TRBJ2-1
CSSVPSGDEQFF
TGCTCTTCAGTGCCATCCGGGGATGAGCAGTTCTTC
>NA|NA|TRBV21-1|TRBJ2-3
CASSKGVGRLTDTQYF
TGTGCCAGCAGCAAAGGTGTGGGCAGGCTTACAGATACGCAGTATTTT
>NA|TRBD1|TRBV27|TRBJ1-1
CASRRTGHGTEAFF
TGTGCCAGCAGGAGGACAGGGCACGGGACTGAAGCTTTCTTT
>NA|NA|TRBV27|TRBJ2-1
CASSYGVGNEQFF
TGTGCCAGCAGTTACGGAGTTGGCAATGAGCAGTTCTTC
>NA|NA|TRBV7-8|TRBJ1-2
CASSLDGSNYGYTF
TGTGCCAGCAGCTTAGACGGGTCTAACTATGGCTACACCTTC
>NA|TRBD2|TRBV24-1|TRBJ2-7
CATSGIAGHEQYF
TGTGCCACCAGTGGGATAGCGGGGCACGAGCAGTACTTC
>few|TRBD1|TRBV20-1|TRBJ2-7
CSATEGAEQYF
TGCAGTGCTACAGAGGGGGCCGAGCAGTACTTC
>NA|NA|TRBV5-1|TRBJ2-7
CASSFDRFSYEQYF
TGCGCCAGCAGTTTCGACAGGTTCTCCTACGAGCAGTACTTC
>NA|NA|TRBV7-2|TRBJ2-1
CASSLFPPISHNEQFF
TGTGCCAGCAGCTTATTTCCTCCTATAAGCCACAATGAGCAGTTCTTC
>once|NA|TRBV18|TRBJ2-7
CASSPQQGGLNEQYF
TGTGCCAGCTCACCCCAACAGGGTGGTCTGAACGAGCAGTACTTC
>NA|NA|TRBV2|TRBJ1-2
CASSPPSGMGGYTF
TGTGCCAGCAGTCCCCCCTCAGGCATGGGTGGCTACACCTTC
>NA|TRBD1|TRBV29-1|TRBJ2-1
CSVEQDRGGNEQFF
TGCAGCGTTGAACAGGACAGGGGTGGCAATGAGCAGTTCTTC
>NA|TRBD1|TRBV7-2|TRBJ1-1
CASSRGGANTEAFF
TGTGCCAGCAGTCGAGGGGGCGCGAACACTGAAGCTTTCTTT
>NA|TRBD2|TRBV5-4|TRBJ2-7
CASSQGLAGVTTAYEQYF
TGTGCCAGCAGCCAGGGACTAGCGGGAGTTACCACCGCCTACGAGCAGTACTTC
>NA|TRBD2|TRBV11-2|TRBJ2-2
CASSLDWGLAVTGELFF
TGTGCCAGCAGCTTAGATTGGGGACTAGCGGTTACCGGGGAGCTGTTTTTT